The next 15 T cell receptor beta chains were all read from a single sample in a study of blood T cell repertoires in COVID-19. The repertoire was sequenced with immunoSEQ multiplex PCR; TCRdb's copy has only in-frame clones and lacks some. This repertoire shows around 260,000 clones, more than 85% found once; its top ten account for 2.6%. The source material was peripheral blood. The source of these receptors is a person aged 18-29 years with COVID-19, enrolled during active disease.

V and J are TRBV6-5 and TRBJ1-1, with D unclear. This CDR3 comprises 14 residues. Trimming left V 7 bases short and J 1 base short, with 13 bases between. In germline, CDR1 is MNHEY, CDR2 SVGAGI. The CDR3 loop reads CASIFPGSNTEAFF. CDR3 bases: TGTGCCAGCATTTTCCCAGGCTCGAACACTGAAGCTTTCTTT.

The rearrangement joins TRBV19 to TRBJ2-1; perhaps TRBD2 as D (5 bases). The CDR3 covers 14 residues. Trimming left V 5 bases short and J 6 bases short, with 14 bases between. Germline V lookup: CDR1 LNHDA, CDR2 SQIVND (reference sequence). Here the CDR3 reads CASSLSGGGNEQFF. In nucleotides, the CDR3 is TGTGCCAGTAGTCTAAGCGGTGGCGGCAATGAGCAGTTCTTC. Supplemented by reference TRBV19 and TRBJ2-1, the full variable domain reads DGGITQSPKYLFRKEGQNVTLSCEQNLNHDAMYWYRQDPGQGLRLIYYSQIVNDFQKGDIAEGYSVSREKKESFPLTVTSAQKNPTAFYLCASSLSGGGNEQFFGPGTRLTVL.

The chain links TRBV24-1 to TRBJ2-7; a weak D match, TRBD2 (6 bases). V was trimmed by 2 bases and J by 5 bases, leaving 6 bases between them. This CDR3 contains 12 residues. The germline V gene encodes CDR1 KGHDR and CDR2 SFDVKD. Here the CDR3 reads CATSDWRDEQYF. DNA of the CDR3: TGTGCCACCAGTGATTGGAGGGACGAGCAGTACTTC.

The chain employs TRBV3-1 (or the pseudogene TRBV3-2) and TRBJ2-5; D call uncertain. Trimming took off 4 bases at V and 5 bases at J, with 11 bases between the two ends. Germline loops: CDR1 LGHDT, CDR2 YNNKEL (reference sequence). CDR3 length: 13 residues. In nucleotides, the CDR3 is TGTGCCAGCAGCCCTCCCCCTCCGGAGACCCAGTACTTC. The encoded protein is CASSPPPPETQYF.

The CDR3 loop is CASSFDTGEGNTIYF. The DNA for the CDR3 is TGCGCCAGCAGCTTCGATACAGGGGAGGGAAACACCATATATTTT. The rearrangement uses TRBV5-1 and TRBJ1-3; TRBD1 agrees at 7 bases. Trimming removed 2 bases from V and 4 bases from J; junction bases left unmatched: 6. The CDR3 is made up of 15 amino acids. Germline assignment: CDR1 SGHRS and CDR2 YFSETQ.

This clone was detected only once. This chain joins TRBV7-9 and TRBJ1-5, with 12 bases identical to TRBD1. The ends lost 2 bases at V and 4 bases at J; junction bases unmatched: 9. Germline V gene sequence: CDR1 SEHNR, CDR2 FQNEAQ (reference sequence). CDR3 length: 18 amino acids. This chain's CDR3 is CASSLTSGTGGANQPQHF. The CDR3 DNA reads as TGTGCCAGCAGCTTAACGTCCGGGACAGGGGGCGCGAATCAGCCCCAGCATTTT.

The chain has TRBV6-2 or TRBV6-3 and TRBJ2-1, with a tentative D call TRBD2 (6 bases). Germline CDR1 MNHEY, CDR2 SVGEGT. V was trimmed by 0 bases and J by 12 bases, leaving 12 bases between them. The CDR3 consists of 13 residues. The CDR3 spells CASSYSSGLGQFF. In DNA form, the CDR3 reads TGTGCCAGCAGTTACTCTAGCGGTCTCGGGCAGTTCTTC.

The chain uses TRBV29-1 and TRBJ2-7, with TRBD1 matching 7 bases. Per the germline V gene, CDR1 is SQVTM and CDR2 is ANQGSEA. CDR3 length: 14 residues. J lost 0 bases, V lost 0 bases, and 2 bases had no gene match. The CDR3 DNA is TGCAGCGTTGAAGATTGGGACAGCTCCTACGAGCAGTACTTC. Amino acids: CSVEDWDSSYEQYF.

This chain connects TRBV5-6 to TRBJ1-2; the D is unclear. This CDR3 is built from 15 residues. Germline assignment: CDR1 SGHDT and CDR2 YYEEEE. The ends were cut back, 0 bases at V and 1 base at J, with 10 bases in the middle. The CDR3 region is CASSLGADLNYGYTF. CDR3 nucleotides: TGTGCCAGCAGCTTGGGAGCGGATCTTAACTATGGCTACACCTTC.

The V and J genes are TRBV7-6 and TRBJ2-7; 10 nucleotides match TRBD1. Per the germline V gene, CDR1 is SGHVS and CDR2 is FNYEAQ. V trimming: 3 bases; J trimming: 3 bases; junction bases outside the gene matches: 2. The CDR3 covers 14 residues. CDR3 amino acids: CASSLGDRGYEQYF. CDR3 DNA sequence: TGTGCCAGCAGCTTGGGGGACAGGGGCTACGAGCAGTACTTC.

The chain joins TRBV7-8 to TRBJ2-1; 7 nucleotides match TRBD2. CDR1 and CDR2 (germline): SGHVS, FQNEAQ. The CDR3 is 15 residues long. Trimming at V came to 3 bases and at J to 3 bases, leaving 5 bases not matched to a gene. CDR3 amino acids: CASSLLLADYNEQFF. Here the CDR3 DNA reads TGTGCCAGCAGCTTGTTGCTAGCGGACTACAATGAGCAGTTCTTC.

The gene calls are TRBV9 and TRBJ1-2; D is uncertain. CDR1 is SGDLS and CDR2 is YYNGEE in the germline V gene. This CDR3 contains 13 residues. Deletions cut 1 base from V and 8 bases from J, with 12 bases between. CDR3 DNA: TGTGCCAGCAGCGTAAACACCAGGTCCGGCTACACCTTC. As protein: CASSVNTRSGYTF. The full variable domain, completed using reference TRBV9 and TRBJ1-2, is DSGVTQTPKHLITATGQRVTLRCSPRSGDLSVYWYQQSLDQGLQFLIQYYNGEERAKGNILERFSAQQFPDLHSELNLSSLELGDSALYFCASSVNTRSGYTFGSGTRLTVV.

Concerning this clone itself: Distinct nucleotide sequences in the sample also encode this CDR3. The rearrangement links TRBV3-1 (or the pseudogene TRBV3-2) to TRBJ2-3; a weak D match, TRBD2 (5 bases). The CDR3 has 13 residues. The germline V and J ends were trimmed by 5 bases and 3 bases, with 9 bases remaining between them. Germline V gene lookup returns CDR1 LGHDT and CDR2 YNNKEL (reference sequence). The CDR3 sequence is CASSSRGTDTQYF. The CDR3 nucleotides are TGTGCCAGCAGCTCTAGAGGGACAGATACGCAGTATTTT.

The rearrangement uses TRBV12-3 or TRBV12-4 and TRBJ2-1; tentatively, D is TRBD2 (5 bases). Between the trimmed V and J ends, which lost 7 bases and 5 bases, there was a span of 12 bases. The CDR3 totals 13 residues. The CDR3 DNA follows: TGTGCCAGCACGTGGGCGGGTGACAATGAGCAGTTCTTC. Translation gives CASTWAGDNEQFF.

The CDR3 here is CASRRESSYNEQFF. The CDR3 DNA is TGCGCCAGCAGGAGGGAAAGCTCCTACAATGAGCAGTTCTTC. The rearrangement joins TRBV5-1 to TRBJ2-1, with D possibly being TRBD2 (5 bases). V was clipped by 5 bases and J by 0 bases, with 9 bases between them. The CDR3 spans 14 residues. The germline V gene encodes CDR1 SGHRS and CDR2 YFSETQ.